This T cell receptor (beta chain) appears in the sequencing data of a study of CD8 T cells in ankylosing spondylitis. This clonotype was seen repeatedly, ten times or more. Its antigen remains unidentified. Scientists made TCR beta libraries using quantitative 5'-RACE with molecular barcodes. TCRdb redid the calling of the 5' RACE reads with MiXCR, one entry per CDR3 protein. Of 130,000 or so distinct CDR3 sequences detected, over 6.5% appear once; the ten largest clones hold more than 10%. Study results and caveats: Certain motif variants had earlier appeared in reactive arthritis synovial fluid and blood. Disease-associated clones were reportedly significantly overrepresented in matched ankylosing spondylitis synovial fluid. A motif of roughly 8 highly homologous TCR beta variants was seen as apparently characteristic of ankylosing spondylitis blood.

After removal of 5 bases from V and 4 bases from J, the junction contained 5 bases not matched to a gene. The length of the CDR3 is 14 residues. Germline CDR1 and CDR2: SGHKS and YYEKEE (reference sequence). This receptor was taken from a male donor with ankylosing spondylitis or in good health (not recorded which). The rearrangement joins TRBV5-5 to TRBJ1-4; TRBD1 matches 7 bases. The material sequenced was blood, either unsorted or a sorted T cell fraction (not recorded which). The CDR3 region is CASSSGTVNEKLFF. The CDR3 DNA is TGTGCCAGCAGTAGCGGGACAGTTAATGAAAAACTGTTTTTT.